This TCR beta chain was documented in a study of blood T cell repertoires in COVID-19. Sequencing was performed with immunoSEQ multiplex PCR; in TCRdb, only in-frame clones are kept and a portion is missing. The repertoire includes approximately 100,000 clones, around 80% of them detected once, and less than 11% sits in the top ten. The germline V and J ends were trimmed by 4 bases and 0 bases, with 10 bases remaining between them. The CDR3 is 15 amino acids. Germline CDR1 reads SGHRS; CDR2 reads YFSETQ. Material: peripheral blood. This chain links TRBV5-1 with TRBJ2-2; D is undetermined. The receptor's source is a man aged 65 to 79 with acute or convalescent COVID-19. CDR3 residues: CASSPSTTNTGELFF. The CDR3 DNA follows: TGCGCCAGCAGCCCGTCAACAACGAACACCGGGGAGCTGTTTTTT.